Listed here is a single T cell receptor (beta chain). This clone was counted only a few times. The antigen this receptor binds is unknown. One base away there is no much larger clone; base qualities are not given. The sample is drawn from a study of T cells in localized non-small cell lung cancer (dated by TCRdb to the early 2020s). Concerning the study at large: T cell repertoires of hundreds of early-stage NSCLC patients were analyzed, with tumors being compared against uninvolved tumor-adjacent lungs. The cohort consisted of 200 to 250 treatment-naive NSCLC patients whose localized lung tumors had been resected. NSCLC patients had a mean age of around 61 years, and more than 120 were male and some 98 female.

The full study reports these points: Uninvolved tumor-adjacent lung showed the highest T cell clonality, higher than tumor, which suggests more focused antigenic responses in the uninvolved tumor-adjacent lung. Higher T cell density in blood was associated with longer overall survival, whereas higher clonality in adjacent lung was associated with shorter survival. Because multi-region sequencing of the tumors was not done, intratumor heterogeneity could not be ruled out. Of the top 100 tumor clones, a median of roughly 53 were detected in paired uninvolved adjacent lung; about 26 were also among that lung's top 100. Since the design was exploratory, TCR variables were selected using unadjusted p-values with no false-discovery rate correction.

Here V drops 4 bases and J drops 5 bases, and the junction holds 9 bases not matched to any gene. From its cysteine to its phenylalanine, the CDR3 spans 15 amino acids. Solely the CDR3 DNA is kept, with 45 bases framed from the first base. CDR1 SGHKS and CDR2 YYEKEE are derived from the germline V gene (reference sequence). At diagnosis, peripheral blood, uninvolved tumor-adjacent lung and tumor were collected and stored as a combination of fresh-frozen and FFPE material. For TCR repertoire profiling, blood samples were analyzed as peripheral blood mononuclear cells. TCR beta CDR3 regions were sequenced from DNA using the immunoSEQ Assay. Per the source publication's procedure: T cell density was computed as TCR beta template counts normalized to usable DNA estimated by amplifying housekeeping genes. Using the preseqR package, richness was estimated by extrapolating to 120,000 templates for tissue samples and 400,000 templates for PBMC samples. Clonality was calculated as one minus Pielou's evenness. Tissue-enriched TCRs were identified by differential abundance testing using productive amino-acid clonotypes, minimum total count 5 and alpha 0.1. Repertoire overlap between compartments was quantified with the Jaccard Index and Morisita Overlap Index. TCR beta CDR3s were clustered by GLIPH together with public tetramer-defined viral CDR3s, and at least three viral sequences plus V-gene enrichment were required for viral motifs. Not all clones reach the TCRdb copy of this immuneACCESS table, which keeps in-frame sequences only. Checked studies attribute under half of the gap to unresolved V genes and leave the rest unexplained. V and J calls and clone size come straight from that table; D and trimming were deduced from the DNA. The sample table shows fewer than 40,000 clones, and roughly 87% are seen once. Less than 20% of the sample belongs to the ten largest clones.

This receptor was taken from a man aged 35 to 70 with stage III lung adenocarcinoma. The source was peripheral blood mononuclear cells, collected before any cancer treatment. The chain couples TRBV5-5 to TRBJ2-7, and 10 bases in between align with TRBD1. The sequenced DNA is TGTGCCAGCAGCCCGGGACAGGGGCTCGTCCACGAGCAGTACTTC. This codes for CASSPGQGLVHEQYF.